This is a list of T cell receptor beta chains from one sample in a study of regulatory T cells in long-lasting Graves disease. Using its own MiXCR run on the multiplex PCR reads, TCRdb lists one record per CDR3 protein. The sample consists of under 450,000 distinct CDR3 sequences, roughly 17% of them appearing once. The same data also went into a second study, on T cells in Graves' hyperthyroidism and ophthalmopathy.

Sequencing was performed on peripheral blood mononuclear cells (PBMCs), taken at new diagnosis, from a patient treated with antithyroid drugs. The receptors were gathered from a woman aged 18 to 35 with Graves disease. The CDR3 runs from the conserved cysteine through the conserved F or W. D genes are given only for firm matches. Clone size, where shown, is once, few, many, or a class for clones that have expanded.

TRBJ1-5	.	TRBV25-1	once	CASSGQEGVRNQPQHF	TGTGCCAGCAGTGGCCAAGAGGGGGTACGCAATCAGCCCCAGCATTTT
TRBJ2-5	TRBD2	TRBV5-5	few	CASSLRGGVSETQYF	TGTGCCAGCAGCTTGCGCGGGGGGGTATCAGAGACCCAGTACTTC
TRBJ2-3	TRBD1	TRBV20-1	.	CSATRQGSATDTQYF	TGCAGTGCCACGAGACAGGGGTCTGCGACAGATACGCAGTATTTT
TRBJ1-5	.	TRBV6-1	few	CASVREVDQPQHF	TGTGCCAGCGTCAGGGAGGTAGATCAGCCCCAGCATTTT
TRBJ1-6	TRBD1	TRBV12-3/TRBV12-4	many	CASRSPTGGPSSPLHF	TGTGCCAGCAGGTCCCCGACAGGGGGCCCTTCATCACCCCTCCACTTT
TRBJ1-3	.	TRBV18	many	CASSQTGTSGNTIYF	TGTGCCAGCTCACAGACAGGCACCTCTGGAAACACCATATATTTT
TRBJ2-7	TRBD1	TRBV29-1	many	CSFRQGPYEQYF	TGCAGCTTTCGACAGGGGCCATACGAGCAGTACTTC
TRBJ1-1	.	TRBV30	many	CAWSDSGANEAFF	TGTGCCTGGAGTGACTCAGGGGCGAATGAAGCTTTCTTT
TRBJ2-7	.	TRBV11-1	once	CASSPKSTYEQYF	TGTGCCAGCAGCCCGAAGAGCACCTACGAGCAGTACTTC
TRBJ2-7	.	TRBV28	many	CASRWGLGEQYF	TGTGCCAGCAGGTGGGGTTTGGGTGAGCAGTACTTC
TRBJ2-3	TRBD2	TRBV10-1	many	CASSHSGRASTQYF	TGCGCCAGCAGCCATAGCGGGAGGGCGAGTACGCAGTATTTT
TRBJ2-1	TRBD1	TRBV5-1	many	CASFVGQGIRASYNEQFF	TGCGCCAGTTTTGTCGGACAGGGTATTCGGGCCAGCTACAATGAGCAGTTCTTC
TRBJ2-3	.	TRBV6-2/TRBV6-3	few	CASEFVGADTQYF	TGTGCCAGCGAGTTCGTCGGTGCAGATACGCAGTATTTT
TRBJ2-1	.	TRBV5-4	many	CASSPIGSGNEQFF	TGTGCCAGCAGCCCCATAGGTAGCGGCAATGAGCAGTTCTTC
TRBJ2-6	.	TRBV29-1	few	CSVEDYTGADSGANVLTF	TGCAGCGTTGAAGATTATACAGGAGCTGATTCTGGGGCCAACGTCCTGACTTTC
TRBJ2-5	TRBD1	TRBV5-1	many	CASSLAGGTEETQYF	TGCGCCAGCAGCTTGGCAGGGGGCACTGAAGAGACCCAGTACTTC
TRBJ2-2	.	TRBV20-1	.	CSASGLRKGELFF	TGCAGTGCTTCGGGTCTTAGGAAGGGGGAGCTGTTTTTT
TRBJ2-7	.	TRBV18	.	CASSPSFYEQYF	TGTGCCAGCTCACCCTCCTTTTACGAGCAGTACTTC
TRBJ1-1	TRBD1	TRBV6-5	.	CASSFPGQEREAFF	TGTGCCAGCAGTTTCCCGGGACAGGAGAGGGAAGCTTTCTTT
TRBJ1-3	.	TRBV30	many	CAWNRGDTSGNTIYF	TGTGCCTGGAACCGAGGGGACACCTCTGGAAACACCATATATTTT
TRBJ2-5	TRBD2	TRBV19	.	CASRNTGGRAETQYF	TGTGCCAGTCGCAATACGGGGGGAAGGGCAGAGACCCAGTACTTC
TRBJ2-1	.	TRBV20-1	many	CSATTPSFYEQFF	TGCAGTGCCACTACCCCAAGTTTCTATGAGCAGTTCTTC
TRBJ2-5	TRBD2	TRBV3-1	.	CASSQGDAGVGETQYF	TGTGCCAGCAGCCAAGGAGATGCGGGGGTGGGTGAGACCCAGTACTTC
TRBJ2-1	.	TRBV12-3/TRBV12-4	many	CASSFGGISGEQFF	TGTGCCAGCAGTTTCGGTGGGATTTCGGGTGAGCAGTTCTTC
TRBJ1-2	.	TRBV6-9	.	CASSYWVGQGMGGYTF	TGTGCCAGCAGTTACTGGGTCGGCCAGGGGATGGGAGGCTACACCTTC
TRBJ2-3	TRBD2	TRBV2	.	CATGTSGRYTQYF	TGTGCCACCGGGACTAGCGGGCGCTATACGCAGTATTTT
TRBJ2-5	.	TRBV28	many	CASRTSWTETQYF	TGTGCCAGCAGGACCTCCTGGACAGAGACCCAGTACTTC
TRBJ2-1	.	TRBV9	few	CASSVEGLFYNEQFF	TGTGCCAGCAGCGTAGAGGGACTGTTTTACAATGAGCAGTTCTTC
TRBJ2-2	TRBD2	TRBV24-1	.	CATSDSRTSGNTGELFF	TGTGCCACCAGTGATTCGCGGACTAGCGGGAACACCGGGGAGCTGTTTTTT
TRBJ1-1	.	TRBV3-1	.	CASSQKGGGTEAFF	TGTGCCAGCAGCCAAAAGGGCGGGGGCACTGAAGCTTTCTTT
TRBJ2-1	.	TRBV10-3	few	CALGGTFSYNEQFF	TGTGCCCTCGGCGGGACTTTCTCCTACAATGAGCAGTTCTTC
TRBJ1-2	.	TRBV6-1	many	CASGVQGTGYTF	TGTGCCAGCGGGGTGCAGGGGACTGGCTACACCTTC
TRBJ2-5	.	TRBV6-6	many	CASSYSGGRGFQETQYF	TGTGCCAGCAGTTACTCGGGGGGTAGGGGGTTTCAAGAGACCCAGTACTTC
TRBJ2-5	TRBD1	TRBV20-1	few	CSARDRQGGSQYF	TGCAGTGCTAGAGATCGACAGGGTGGGTCCCAGTACTTC
TRBJ2-7	TRBD1	TRBV12-3/TRBV12-4	many	CASSRDRTSYEQYF	TGTGCCAGCAGTCGGGACAGGACCTCCTACGAGCAGTACTTC
TRBJ2-3	.	TRBV18	many	CASSLQSTSTDTQYF	TGTGCCAGCTCACTCCAGTCCACTAGCACAGATACGCAGTATTTT
TRBJ2-3	.	TRBV5-1	.	CASSWQHLTDTQYF	TGCGCCAGCAGCTGGCAGCACCTCACAGATACGCAGTATTTT
TRBJ2-7	TRBD1	TRBV4-1	.	CASSRESRTGQGPTYEQYF	TGCGCCAGCAGCCGTGAAAGTCGCACGGGACAGGGGCCGACCTACGAGCAGTACTTC
TRBJ1-5	.	TRBV2	many	CASSARGSSNQPQHF	TGTGCCAGCAGTGCCCGGGGGAGTAGCAATCAGCCCCAGCATTTT